What follows are 19 T cell receptor beta chains derived from one specimen sequenced in a study of PD-L1 blockade in urothelial cancer. Generated by immunoSEQ multiplex PCR, the TCRdb table keeps only in-frame clones and is missing some. The table records 65,000 to 85,000 clones, around 90% of them present only once. As to time point: peripheral blood 6 weeks after treatment start. Sequencing used PBMCs, obtained around atezolizumab (anti-PD-L1) treatment. The origin of the receptors is a woman aged 80 or over with urothelial cancer.

The CDR3 reads CASSAGAVDEQFF. CDR3 nucleotide sequence: TGTGCCAGCAGTGCGGGAGCGGTCGATGAGCAGTTCTTC. V is TRBV5-4 and J is TRBJ2-1; 7 nucleotides agree with TRBD2. The CDR3 is 13 residues long. Germline trimming cut 5 bases from V and 8 bases from J; bases unmatched to any gene: 7. Germline CDR1 is SGHNT and CDR2 is YYREEE (reference sequence).

The rearrangement joins TRBV19 to TRBJ2-1; the match to TRBD2 covers 10 bases. Trimming at V came to 0 bases and at J to 8 bases, leaving 7 bases not matched to a gene. The CDR3 runs 16 residues. CDR1 and CDR2 (germline): LNHDA, SQIVND (reference sequence). The CDR3 sequence: CASSIESSGSIHEQFF. In nucleotides, the CDR3 is TGTGCCAGTAGTATAGAATCTAGCGGGAGTATCCATGAGCAGTTCTTC.

This sequence joins TRBV27 and TRBJ2-7; perhaps TRBD1 as D (6 bases). Germline CDR1 is MNHEY and CDR2 is SMNVEV (reference sequence). This CDR3 has 15 amino acids. V was cut by 4 bases and J by 2 bases, with 15 bases left in between. The CDR3 sequence: CASSYSGDPPYEQYF. The CDR3 DNA reads TGTGCCAGCAGTTATTCAGGGGATCCCCCCTACGAGCAGTACTTC.

The chain uses TRBV7-3 and TRBJ2-3; no reliable D call. The CDR3 consists of 14 residues. Trimming stripped 5 bases from V and 3 bases from J, with 12 bases between. Germline V gene data show CDR1 as SGHTA and CDR2 as FQGTGA. The CDR3 DNA reads TGTGCCAGCAGCCCCTTGGGCAAGACAGATACGCAGTATTTT. Its translation: CASSPLGKTDTQYF.

This chain connects TRBV7-3 to TRBJ1-1, with 11 bases lining up with TRBD1. Germline CDR1 reads SGHTA; CDR2 reads FQGTGA. The CDR3 consists of 16 residues. Germline trimming cut 5 bases from V and 4 bases from J; bases unmatched to any gene: 9. The DNA for the CDR3 is TGTGCCAGCAGCCTCGGACAGGGGGCGTTTGGCACTGAAGCTTTCTTT. Protein: CASSLGQGAFGTEAFF.

This clone has a single count. V is TRBV5-4 and J is TRBJ2-1, with 11 bases aligning to TRBD1. V shed 1 base, J shed 2 bases, and the junction held 2 bases outside the gene matches. The CDR3 covers 16 residues. In germline, CDR1 is SGHNT, CDR2 YYREEE (reference sequence). CDR3 amino acids: CASSLPGQGAYNEQFF. The CDR3 DNA sequence: TGTGCCAGCAGCTTGCCGGGACAGGGGGCCTACAATGAGCAGTTCTTC.

A word on this clone: The sample contains more than one DNA sequence encoding this CDR3. This rearrangement joins TRBV2 to TRBJ2-7, with TRBD1 as a possible D gene (6 bases). The V end lost 5 bases, the J end lost 3 bases, and 11 bases lay between the germline ends. The CDR3 has 13 amino acids. The germline V gene encodes CDR1 SNHLY and CDR2 FYNNEI. The CDR3 is CASSLDSSYEQYF. For the CDR3, the DNA is TGTGCCAGCAGTTTGGACAGTAGCTACGAGCAGTACTTC.

CDR3 loop: CSVGTAAENTEAFF. The CDR3 DNA reads as TGCAGCGTTGGAACAGCGGCGGAGAACACTGAAGCTTTCTTT. The chain uses TRBV29-1 and TRBJ1-1, with D hard to call. The CDR3 runs 14 residues. Trimming removed 4 bases from V and 1 base from J, with 13 bases in between. Germline V gene lookup returns CDR1 SQVTM and CDR2 ANQGSEA.

This clone was seen more than once but under ten times. This chain uses TRBV13 with TRBJ2-7; 8 bases fit TRBD1. The V segment lost 4 bases and the J segment 2 bases; nucleotides outside the gene matches: 10. The CDR3 sequence is 16 residues long. Germline-derived CDR1 and CDR2 are PRHDT and FYEKMQ (reference sequence). The CDR3 DNA reads TGTGCCAGCAGCTCAACCGACAGGGGACTCCCCTACGAGCAGTACTTC. It encodes CASSSTDRGLPYEQYF.

V and J are TRBV5-1 and TRBJ1-5, with a weak D call TRBD1 (6 bases). Trimming removed 0 bases from V and 4 bases from J, with 8 bases in between. Germline loops: CDR1 SGHRS, CDR2 YFSETQ. The CDR3 loop spans 14 amino acids. The CDR3 protein is CASSLGQVNQPQHF. The CDR3 DNA reads TGCGCCAGCAGCTTGGGACAGGTTAATCAGCCCCAGCATTTT.

The rearrangement uses TRBV5-1 and TRBJ2-5, with D possibly matching TRBD2 (5 bases). CDR1 and CDR2 from the germline V gene are SGHRS and YFSETQ. The CDR3 has 14 residues. The V gene lost 4 bases and the J gene lost 5 bases, with 15 bases spanning the gap. CDR3: CASSVGTRGETQYF. The CDR3 coding sequence is TGCGCCAGCAGCGTCGGAACCCGAGGGGAGACCCAGTACTTC.

This chain uses TRBV30 with TRBJ2-7, with D perhaps matching TRBD1 (6 bases). Germline V gene data show CDR1 as GTSNPN and CDR2 as SVGIG (reference sequence). CDR3 size: 14 residues. V was cut by 1 base and J by 6 bases, with 16 bases left in between. The CDR3 nucleotides are TGTGCCTGGAGTGGGGTGGGGGCCGCACTCGAGCAGTACTTC. Its protein is CAWSGVGAALEQYF. Full variable domain (outside the CDR3, taken from reference TRBV30 and TRBJ2-7): SQTIHQWPATLVQPVGSPLSLECTVEGTSNPNLYWYRQAAGRGLQLLFYSVGIGQISSEVPQNLSASRPQDRQFILSSKKLLLSDSGFYLCAWSGVGAALEQYFGPGTRLTVT.

The chain employs TRBV29-1 and TRBJ1-1; TRBD1 aligns across 9 bases. The CDR3 loop spans 11 amino acids. V dropped 5 bases and J dropped 8; count of bases not matched to a gene: 3. Germline loops: CDR1 SQVTM, CDR2 ANQGSEA. CDR3 DNA: TGCAGCGTTCAGGGGACAGGGGAAGCTTTCTTT. Translating it yields CSVQGTGEAFF.

V usage is TRBV5-4 and J usage is TRBJ1-2; D call uncertain. The germline V gene encodes CDR1 SGHNT and CDR2 YYREEE (reference sequence). Trimming cost V 2 bases and J 7 bases, with 12 bases left between them. The CDR3 is made up of 13 amino acids. The CDR3 sequence is CASSLWGEFGYTF. As DNA, the CDR3 is TGTGCCAGCAGCTTATGGGGAGAGTTTGGCTACACCTTC.

This rearrangement joins TRBV19 to TRBJ1-2, with D perhaps matching TRBD1 (6 bases). There are 13 residues in the CDR3. Looked up from germline, CDR1 is LNHDA and CDR2 is SQIVND (reference sequence). Trimming shortened V by 5 bases and J by 4 bases, and 11 bases separated the two germline ends. CDR3 protein: CASSFTGSYGYTF. CDR3 nucleotides: TGTGCCAGTAGTTTCACAGGGTCCTATGGCTACACCTTC.

This rearrangement joins TRBV6-1 to TRBJ1-2, with 9 bases lining up with TRBD1. The CDR3 is made up of 12 amino acids. The V and J ends lost 7 bases and 10 bases, in that order; junction bases with no gene match: 7. Germline assignment: CDR1 MNHNS and CDR2 SASEGT. The CDR3 region is CASIPGQGDYTF. CDR3 bases: TGTGCCAGCATTCCGGGACAGGGAGACTACACCTTC.

V usage is TRBV5-6 and J usage is TRBJ1-2; possibly TRBD1 for D (5 bases). The length of the CDR3 is 13 residues. The germline CDR1 and CDR2 sequences are SGHDT and YYEEEE. V lost 3 bases and J 8 bases, leaving 14 bases between the germline ends. For the CDR3, the DNA is TGTGCCAGCAGCTGGGGGGAGCCTACGGGCTACACCTTC. Protein: CASSWGEPTGYTF.

The rearrangement joins TRBV14 to TRBJ1-4, with 7 bases that match TRBD1. Per germline, CDR1 SGHDN and CDR2 FVKESK. V shed 9 bases, J shed 8 bases, and the junction held 12 bases outside the gene matches. The CDR3 is made up of 14 amino acids. The CDR3 loop reads CASSKGAPGEKLFF. CDR3 DNA sequence: TGTGCCAGTTCAAAGGGGGCGCCGGGGGAAAAACTGTTTTTT.

The chain carries TRBV9 and TRBJ1-5; 10 nucleotides align to TRBD1. The CDR3 covers 14 residues. J lost 6 bases, V lost 3 bases, and 3 bases had no gene match. Germline V lookup: CDR1 SGDLS, CDR2 YYNGEE. The CDR3 region has the DNA TGTGCCAGCAGCGGGGGGGACAGGGGTCAGCCCCAGCATTTT. Translating gives CASSGGDRGQPQHF.